This T cell receptor (beta chain) was documented in a study of PD-1 blockade in classical Hodgkin lymphoma. Relapse was seen in all patients after autologous stem cell transplantation, and brentuximab vedotin exposure was variable. Some clones are missing from TCRdb's copy, which holds only in-frame ones; the method was immunoSEQ multiplex PCR. The sample shows 9,500 to 12,000 clones, 75% of them seen only once. V was clipped by 0 bases and J by 10 bases, with 17 bases between them. Germline V gene sequence: CDR1 SGHDT, CDR2 YYEEEE. This CDR3 contains 16 residues. The material sequenced was peripheral blood mononuclear cells (PBMCs), taken at baseline. The rearrangement joins TRBV5-6 to TRBJ1-6; D is unclear. This TCR was recovered from a human donor with classical Hodgkin lymphoma. The DNA of the CDR3 is TGTGCCAGCAGCTTGGGATTGGATCCCCGCTTATCACCCCTCCACTTT. Protein sequence: CASSLGLDPRLSPLHF.